Listed below are T cell receptor beta chains from one sample, sequenced in a study of OX40 agonist ivuxolimab in advanced cancers. The data were produced by immunoSEQ multiplex PCR, yet TCRdb's version contains in-frame clones alone and is incomplete. Of tens of thousands of clones listed, 80% are singletons. Here the sequenced sample was CD4+ or CD8+ T cells sorted from blood, taken in a trial of the OX40 agonist ivuxolimab. These receptors all come from an adult with an advanced solid tumor such as melanoma, head and neck, liver or kidney cancer. Both conserved end residues are part of each CDR3. The order of the fields is J gene, D gene, V gene, clone size, CDR3 DNA, CDR3 protein. D genes are given only for firm matches. A clone size is listed for some rows: how often the clone was seen (once, few, many), or a class if it is expanded.

J: TRBJ1-2
D: TRBD1
V: TRBV7-9
size: -
DNA: TGTGCCAGCAGCTCACCCTCGACAGGGAACTATGGCTACACCTTC
CDR3: CASSSPSTGNYGYTF

J: TRBJ1-2
D: -
V: TRBV5-1
size: -
DNA: TGCGCCAGCAGCCTGTACAGGGATACTAAGGGCTACACCTTC
CDR3: CASSLYRDTKGYTF

J: TRBJ1-2
D: TRBD1
V: TRBV28
size: -
DNA: TGTGCCAGCAGGTCCGGACAGGTCTATGGCTACACCTTC
CDR3: CASRSGQVYGYTF

J: TRBJ1-1
D: -
V: TRBV5-1
size: -
DNA: TGCGCCAGCAGCTTGGATCCGGGCACTGAAGCTTTCTTT
CDR3: CASSLDPGTEAFF

J: TRBJ2-3
D: -
V: TRBV11-2
size: -
DNA: TGTGCCAGCAGCCCGCCCCCGAAAGATACGCAGTATTTT
CDR3: CASSPPPKDTQYF

J: TRBJ1-4
D: -
V: TRBV5-1
size: -
DNA: TGCGCCAGCAGCCTTCAGACAGGTCCTAATGAAAAACTGTTTTTT
CDR3: CASSLQTGPNEKLFF

J: TRBJ2-3
D: -
V: TRBV27
size: -
DNA: TGTGCCAGCTCCCAGCTCTCTCCCCACGGAGATACGCAGTATTTT
CDR3: CASSQLSPHGDTQYF

J: TRBJ1-2
D: -
V: TRBV30
size: -
DNA: TGTGCCTGGATGGGGGATAACTATGGCTACACCTTC
CDR3: CAWMGDNYGYTF

J: TRBJ2-5
D: TRBD2
V: TRBV5-5
size: -
DNA: TGTGCCAGCAGCTTGCTAGCGGGAGGGCCAATGGAGACCCAGTACTTC
CDR3: CASSLLAGGPMETQYF

J: TRBJ2-6
D: TRBD1
V: TRBV18
size: -
DNA: TGTGCCAGCTCACCGGTGCCACAGGGACAGCTGTCTGGGGCCAACGTCCTGACTTTC
CDR3: CASSPVPQGQLSGANVLTF

J: TRBJ1-2
D: -
V: TRBV5-1
size: few
DNA: TGCGCCAGCAGCTCGATGGCCGGGACTGGGAATAGCTACACCTTC
CDR3: CASSSMAGTGNSYTF

J: TRBJ2-1
D: TRBD2
V: TRBV6-1
size: -
DNA: TGTGCCAGCAGTACGTTAGCGGGAGGAAATGAGCAGTTCTTC
CDR3: CASSTLAGGNEQFF

J: TRBJ2-6
D: -
V: TRBV5-4
size: -
DNA: TGTGCCAGCAGCCCTCGGGCCTACAACGTCCTGACTTTC
CDR3: CASSPRAYNVLTF

J: TRBJ1-5
D: -
V: TRBV2
size: -
DNA: TGTGCCAGCAGTGTTACTAGCAATCAGCCCCAGCATTTT
CDR3: CASSVTSNQPQHF

J: TRBJ1-2
D: TRBD1
V: TRBV27
size: -
DNA: TGTGCCAGCAGTTACCTACAGGGGAATTATTATGGCTACACCTTC
CDR3: CASSYLQGNYYGYTF

J: TRBJ2-5
D: TRBD2
V: TRBV7-9
size: -
DNA: TGTGCCAGCAGCACCGGACTAGCGGGAGTTTCAGAGACCCAGTACTTC
CDR3: CASSTGLAGVSETQYF

J: TRBJ2-1
D: TRBD1
V: TRBV20-1
size: -
DNA: TGCAGTGCTAGACGGGACAGGGGAATCTTC
CDR3: CSARRDRGIF

J: TRBJ2-1
D: TRBD2
V: TRBV5-1
size: few
DNA: TGCGCCAGCAGCTATACCTCGGGACTAGTTAATGAGCAGTTCTTC
CDR3: CASSYTSGLVNEQFF

J: TRBJ2-5
D: -
V: TRBV2
size: -
DNA: TGTGCCAGCGCTCCAAAAGAGACCCAGTACTTC
CDR3: CASAPKETQYF

J: TRBJ2-1
D: -
V: TRBV6-6
size: few
DNA: TGTGCCAGCAGTTATTCTGGGGCGAACACACGTGTTGAGCAGTTCTTC
CDR3: CASSYSGANTRVEQFF

J: TRBJ2-5
D: TRBD1
V: TRBV11-1
size: -
DNA: TGTGCCAGCAGCGACCACAGGGGGACACGAGAGACCCAGTACTTC
CDR3: CASSDHRGTRETQYF

J: TRBJ1-4
D: -
V: TRBV15
size: -
DNA: TGTGCCACCAGCAGAATGGGGGGCCGTGGTGAAAAACTGTTTTTT
CDR3: CATSRMGGRGEKLFF

J: TRBJ2-2
D: -
V: TRBV5-8
size: -
DNA: TGTGCCAGCAGCTTGGCCAGACAGACCGGGGAGCTGTTTTTT
CDR3: CASSLARQTGELFF

J: TRBJ2-7
D: -
V: TRBV19
size: medium-sized
DNA: TGTGCCAGTAGTATCCAACGGACAGTTTTATCCTACGAGCAGTACTTC
CDR3: CASSIQRTVLSYEQYF

J: TRBJ2-5
D: TRBD2
V: TRBV4-1
size: -
DNA: TGCGCCAGCAGCCAAGCCTTGACTAGCGGAGGCAGGGGGACCCAGTACTTC
CDR3: CASSQALTSGGRGTQYF

J: TRBJ2-7
D: TRBD1
V: TRBV14
size: -
DNA: TGTGCCAGCAGCCTCCGGGACAGGCGATTCTACGAGCAGTACTTC
CDR3: CASSLRDRRFYEQYF

J: TRBJ2-5
D: -
V: TRBV20-1
size: -
DNA: TGCAGTGCTAGATATGAGACCCAGTACTTC
CDR3: CSARYETQYF

J: TRBJ1-5
D: -
V: TRBV27
size: few
DNA: TGTGCCAGCAGGGGCGGTTCGGGGGGTAGCAATCAGCCCCAGCATTTT
CDR3: CASRGGSGGSNQPQHF

J: TRBJ2-1
D: -
V: TRBV7-3
size: -
DNA: TGTGCCAGCAGCTTAGCAGGGCCCTACAATGAGCAGTTCTTC
CDR3: CASSLAGPYNEQFF

J: TRBJ2-3
D: -
V: TRBV5-1
size: -
DNA: TGCGCCAGCAGCTTGAGAGGGGCTGGTGGAGATACGCAGTATTTT
CDR3: CASSLRGAGGDTQYF